Listed below are T cell receptor beta chains from one sample, sequenced in a study of blood T cell repertoires in COVID-19. The method was immunoSEQ multiplex PCR; TCRdb's version includes in-frame clones alone and lacks a portion of them. The data show about 49,000 clones, 75% to 90% seen once. The sequencing input was peripheral blood. These receptors all come from a human donor in a cohort sampled during active COVID-19. Both conserved end residues are part of each CDR3. The order of the fields is clone size, J gene, V gene, D gene, CDR3 DNA, CDR3 protein. The D gene is left open where the match is weak. Some rows mark clone size as missing; the rest say once, few, many or name a class of expanded clone.

size: -
J: TRBJ1-4
V: TRBV5-1
D: -
DNA: TGCGCCAGCAGCATGGCCTACAGCCAGAATGAAAAACTGTTTTTT
CDR3: CASSMAYSQNEKLFF

size: -
J: TRBJ1-1
V: TRBV7-9
D: TRBD1
DNA: TGTGCCAGCAGCCTTCGACAGGGTAGAGACACTGAAGCTTTCTTT
CDR3: CASSLRQGRDTEAFF

size: -
J: TRBJ2-1
V: TRBV7-2
D: TRBD2
DNA: TGTGCCAGCAGCTTTGGGACTAGCGGGGGGACCTCCCCTGAGCAGTTCTTC
CDR3: CASSFGTSGGTSPEQFF

size: -
J: TRBJ2-5
V: TRBV7-9
D: TRBD1
DNA: TGTGCCAGCAGCGAGGCGCCCAGGGGGCTTGCTACGGAGACCCAGTACTTC
CDR3: CASSEAPRGLATETQYF

size: -
J: TRBJ2-3
V: TRBV9
D: TRBD2
DNA: TGTGCCAGCAGCGTAGTCGGGGGGGCATCTGATACGCAGTATTTT
CDR3: CASSVVGGASDTQYF

size: once
J: TRBJ1-3
V: TRBV9
D: TRBD1
DNA: TGTGCCAGCAGCGCCGGGACAGGGGGCAACTCTGGAAACACCATATATTTT
CDR3: CASSAGTGGNSGNTIYF

size: once
J: TRBJ1-5
V: TRBV28
D: TRBD1
DNA: TGTGCCACATGGGACAGGGTACAATTTCAGCCCCAGCATTTT
CDR3: CATWDRVQFQPQHF

size: -
J: TRBJ1-2
V: TRBV4-3
D: -
DNA: TGCGCCAGCAGCCGCTCTGTTGGAGGGGAAGGCTATGGCTACACCTTC
CDR3: CASSRSVGGEGYGYTF

size: -
J: TRBJ1-5
V: TRBV3-1/TRBV3-2
D: TRBD1
DNA: TGTGCCAGCAGCCAAGGGACAGGGGGAAGTCAGCCCCAGCATTTT
CDR3: CASSQGTGGSQPQHF

size: once
J: TRBJ1-1
V: TRBV12-5
D: TRBD1
DNA: TGTGCTAGTGGTTTGGTCCCGGGACAGGCTAACACTGAAGCTTTCTTT
CDR3: CASGLVPGQANTEAFF

size: -
J: TRBJ2-7
V: TRBV5-6
D: TRBD2
DNA: TGTGCCAGCAGACTGGGGGGGGCCTACGAGCAGTACTTC
CDR3: CASRLGGAYEQYF

size: once
J: TRBJ1-1
V: TRBV29-1
D: TRBD1
DNA: TGCAGCGTTCGTCCGACAGGGGGAGGGAACACTGAAGCTTTCTTT
CDR3: CSVRPTGGGNTEAFF

size: -
J: TRBJ2-5
V: TRBV10-2
D: -
DNA: TGCGCCAGCAGTGAGTCAAACAGATTTTACCAAGAGACCCAGTACTTC
CDR3: CASSESNRFYQETQYF

size: -
J: TRBJ1-2
V: TRBV12-3/TRBV12-4
D: TRBD1
DNA: TGTGCCAGCAGCTTAGGACAGGGAAGAGGCTACACCTTC
CDR3: CASSLGQGRGYTF

size: -
J: TRBJ2-2
V: TRBV23-1
D: TRBD1
DNA: TGCGCCAGCAGTCAATGGACAGGTGGAGTGGTCGGGGAGCTGTTTTTT
CDR3: CASSQWTGGVVGELFF

size: -
J: TRBJ2-1
V: TRBV19
D: -
DNA: TGTGCCAGTAGTATCGAAGGGGGATACAATGAGCAGTTCTTC
CDR3: CASSIEGGYNEQFF

size: few
J: TRBJ2-1
V: TRBV19
D: TRBD1
DNA: TGTGCCAGTAGTATCAGACAGGGGAATGAGCAGTTCTTC
CDR3: CASSIRQGNEQFF

size: -
J: TRBJ2-5
V: TRBV6-2/TRBV6-3
D: TRBD1
DNA: TGTGCCAGCAGTCATCAGGGACAGGAGGTGACCCAGTACTTC
CDR3: CASSHQGQEVTQYF

size: -
J: TRBJ1-2
V: TRBV5-4
D: -
DNA: TGTGCCAGCAGCGTCGGATCCTCACTCTCGGGGTATGGCTACACCTTC
CDR3: CASSVGSSLSGYGYTF

size: -
J: TRBJ2-7
V: TRBV20-1
D: -
DNA: TGCAGTGCTAGTCGGGCGGGACTTAATTACGAGCAGTACTTC
CDR3: CSASRAGLNYEQYF

size: few
J: TRBJ1-1
V: TRBV19
D: -
DNA: TGTGCCAGTAGTACGACAGTGAACACTGAAGCTTTCTTT
CDR3: CASSTTVNTEAFF

size: -
J: TRBJ2-3
V: TRBV9
D: TRBD1
DNA: TGTGCCAGCAGCGTATACGGACAGGGAAGCACAGATACGCAGTATTTT
CDR3: CASSVYGQGSTDTQYF

size: -
J: TRBJ2-3
V: TRBV7-3
D: TRBD2
DNA: TGTGCCAGCAGCTTTGGGACTAGCGGGGGTACAGATACGCAGTATTTT
CDR3: CASSFGTSGGTDTQYF

size: -
J: TRBJ1-2
V: TRBV6-6
D: -
DNA: TGTGCCAGCAAAAACCCGGGGAACTATGGCTACACCTTC
CDR3: CASKNPGNYGYTF

size: once
J: TRBJ2-7
V: TRBV7-3
D: TRBD1
DNA: TGTGCCAGCAGCTTAACGGGACAGGACTACGAGCAGTACTTC
CDR3: CASSLTGQDYEQYF

size: -
J: TRBJ1-2
V: TRBV27
D: TRBD1
DNA: TGTGCCAGCCGGGACAGGGGGTTCATCGGCTACACCTTC
CDR3: CASRDRGFIGYTF

size: -
J: TRBJ1-4
V: TRBV21-1
D: -
DNA: TGTGCCAGCAGCATAGAAGCGTTGGAGGAAAAACTGTTTTTT
CDR3: CASSIEALEEKLFF

size: -
J: TRBJ2-2
V: TRBV15
D: -
DNA: TGTGCCACCAGCAGAGCGACCAAAAGGGGCTGGCAGTTTAACACCGGGGAGCTGTTTTTT
CDR3: CATSRATKRGWQFNTGELFF

size: -
J: TRBJ2-2
V: TRBV5-4
D: TRBD1
DNA: TGTGCCAGCAGCCCGGGACAGGGGGCGAACACCGGGGAGCTGTTTTTT
CDR3: CASSPGQGANTGELFF

size: few
J: TRBJ2-7
V: TRBV9
D: -
DNA: TGTGCCAGCAGCGTAGGGGCCAGCTCCTACGAGCAGTACTTC
CDR3: CASSVGASSYEQYF

size: -
J: TRBJ1-1
V: TRBV29-1
D: -
DNA: TGCAGCGTTGAAAGGGGCAGGGATACTGAAGCTTTCTTT
CDR3: CSVERGRDTEAFF

size: -
J: TRBJ2-7
V: TRBV19
D: TRBD2
DNA: TGTGCCAGTCGGAGGGAGCGGGGGGGCGTGTACGAGCAGTACTTC
CDR3: CASRRERGGVYEQYF

size: -
J: TRBJ1-2
V: TRBV7-9
D: -
DNA: TGTGCCAGCAGCTTAGGTCAGGCCGCCTATGGCTACACCTTC
CDR3: CASSLGQAAYGYTF

size: once
J: TRBJ1-1
V: TRBV7-9
D: -
DNA: TGTGCCAGCAGCCCTACCGCGGGGAAGGGAAGCACTGAAGCTTTCTTT
CDR3: CASSPTAGKGSTEAFF

size: -
J: TRBJ1-1
V: TRBV6-2/TRBV6-3
D: -
DNA: TGTGCCAGCAGTTACTCTACGCTACGGACTGAAGCTTTCTTT
CDR3: CASSYSTLRTEAFF

size: -
J: TRBJ1-1
V: TRBV5-5
D: -
DNA: TGTGCCAGCAGCTCTACGACAGTGATGAACACTGAAGCTTTCTTT
CDR3: CASSSTTVMNTEAFF

size: -
J: TRBJ2-7
V: TRBV4-3
D: TRBD2
DNA: TGCGCCAGCAGCCGGGGGAGACTAGCGGGGGAGAGTACCCACGAGCAGTACTTC
CDR3: CASSRGRLAGESTHEQYF

size: -
J: TRBJ1-6
V: TRBV11-2
D: -
DNA: TGTGCCAGCAGCTTAATAGGATCCGGCAGGGGAGGGAATTCACCCCTCCACTTT
CDR3: CASSLIGSGRGGNSPLHF

size: -
J: TRBJ2-1
V: TRBV4-1
D: -
DNA: TGCGCCAGCAGCTACAGGGACAATGAGCAGTTCTTC
CDR3: CASSYRDNEQFF

size: -
J: TRBJ1-1
V: TRBV10-3
D: TRBD1
DNA: TGTGCCATCGCCGAACAGGGGGGACGGAACACTGAAGCTTTCTTT
CDR3: CAIAEQGGRNTEAFF

size: -
J: TRBJ1-2
V: TRBV30
D: TRBD1
DNA: TGTGCCTGGAGTTCGACAGGGGCTGATGGCTACACCTTC
CDR3: CAWSSTGADGYTF

size: -
J: TRBJ1-2
V: TRBV9
D: -
DNA: TGTGCCAGCAGCGTAGAATTCGGGGGCTACACCTTC
CDR3: CASSVEFGGYTF

size: -
J: TRBJ1-3
V: TRBV4-2
D: -
DNA: TGTGCCAGCAGCCCCTCGGCCGGGACACGGATCTCTGGAAACACCATATATTTT
CDR3: CASSPSAGTRISGNTIYF

size: -
J: TRBJ1-1
V: TRBV19
D: -
DNA: TGTGCCAGTAGTATTGGGGGAGCGGGCACTGAAGCTTTCTTT
CDR3: CASSIGGAGTEAFF

size: -
J: TRBJ2-7
V: TRBV28
D: TRBD1
DNA: TGTGCCAGCAAGGGGACAGGGACCTACGAGCAGTACTTC
CDR3: CASKGTGTYEQYF

size: few
J: TRBJ1-1
V: TRBV6-2/TRBV6-3
D: -
DNA: TGTGCCAGCAGTTACCGGTTTGGACTAGGGACAACGAACACTGAAGCTTTCTTT
CDR3: CASSYRFGLGTTNTEAFF

size: -
J: TRBJ2-7
V: TRBV7-9
D: TRBD1
DNA: TGTGCCAGCAGCCCCAGGACAGGCTACGAGCAGTACTTC
CDR3: CASSPRTGYEQYF

size: -
J: TRBJ2-2
V: TRBV9
D: -
DNA: TGTGCCAGCAGCGTAAAGCCAGGGCCCGCCGGGGAGCTGTTTTTT
CDR3: CASSVKPGPAGELFF

size: -
J: TRBJ2-4
V: TRBV19
D: -
DNA: TGTGCCAGTTGGAGGCCAAACATTCAGTACTTC
CDR3: CASWRPNIQYF

size: -
J: TRBJ1-2
V: TRBV30
D: -
DNA: TGTGCCTGGGAAGGGGATGTGTCGGGCTACACCTTC
CDR3: CAWEGDVSGYTF

size: -
J: TRBJ1-1
V: TRBV19
D: -
DNA: TGTGCCAGTAGAGCGGCAGGGGTTGATGGCACTGAAGCTTTCTTT
CDR3: CASRAAGVDGTEAFF

size: -
J: TRBJ1-6
V: TRBV19
D: TRBD1
DNA: TGTGCCACCTCGGTCCCGGGACAGAATAATTCACCCCTCCACTTT
CDR3: CATSVPGQNNSPLHF